These 18 T cell receptor beta chains originate from one sample sequenced in a study of cytomegalovirus exposure and HLA in healthy donors. Clones were read by immunoSEQ multiplex PCR, and TCRdb kept only the in-frame ones, dropping some. The data contain 100,000 to 150,000 clones, roughly 95% of them singletons. Sequencing input: PBMCs. The receptors originated from a young man in good health and CMV-seronegative.

This clone showed up just once. The chain combines TRBV2 with TRBJ1-3, with D possibly being TRBD1 (5 bases). CDR3 length: 15 residues. The germline V gene has CDR1 SNHLY and CDR2 FYNNEI. Trimming removed 6 bases at V and 0 bases at J, with 12 bases between. DNA for the CDR3: TGTGCCAGCAGCACGGGGGTTAACTCTGGAAACACCATATATTTT. It specifies CASSTGVNSGNTIYF.

CDR3 sequence reads: CASGTGLNTGELFF. DNA for the CDR3: TGTGCCAGTGGGACAGGATTAAACACCGGGGAGCTGTTTTTT. The chain employs TRBV5-4 and TRBJ2-2; 8 bases fit TRBD1. The CDR3 loop spans 14 amino acids. Germline V gene sequence: CDR1 SGHNT, CDR2 YYREEE (reference sequence). Trimming removed 8 bases from V and 2 bases from J; junction bases left unmatched: 5.

This chain uses TRBV11-3 with TRBJ1-4; perhaps TRBD1 as D (6 bases). From germline, CDR1 is SGHNT and CDR2 YENEEA. V shed 1 base and J shed 11 bases, with 23 bases lying between them. This CDR3 spans 17 amino acids. The CDR3 reads CASSLGVGTKSLPKLFF. CDR3 nucleotides: TGTGCCAGCAGCTTAGGGGTCGGGACAAAATCCCTCCCCAAACTGTTTTTT.

V and J are TRBV13 and TRBJ1-1, with TRBD1 as a possible D gene (6 bases). V dropped 4 bases and J dropped 0 bases, with 18 bases sitting between them. The CDR3 runs to 17 residues. Germline V gene sequence: CDR1 PRHDT, CDR2 FYEKMQ (reference sequence). The CDR3 coding sequence is TGTGCCAGCAGCTCTACCGGGACAAGGTCGATGAACACTGAAGCTTTCTTT. This codes for CASSSTGTRSMNTEAFF.

The V call is TRBV11-2, the J call TRBJ1-1; 8 nucleotides align to TRBD1. The ends lost 3 bases at V and 11 bases at J; junction bases unmatched: 5. Looked up from germline, CDR1 is SGHAT and CDR2 is FQNNGV. The CDR3 length is 12 residues. The CDR3: CASSFDRGNAFF. CDR3 nucleotide sequence: TGTGCCAGCAGCTTCGACAGGGGAAATGCTTTCTTT.

The rearrangement links TRBV9 to TRBJ2-2; TRBD1 matches 11 bases. This CDR3 spans 15 amino acids. CDR1 and CDR2 (germline): SGDLS, YYNGEE. V was clipped by 4 bases and J by 7 bases; unmatched bases: 6. CDR3 sequence: CASSPGTGGIGELFF. The CDR3 DNA reads TGTGCCAGCAGCCCCGGGACAGGGGGTATCGGGGAGCTGTTTTTT.

The J gene is TRBJ2-1, the V gene TRBV7-3, with 9 bases matching TRBD2. Germline V gives CDR1 SGHTA, CDR2 FQGTGA. V dropped 5 bases and J dropped 4; count of bases not matched to a gene: 9. This CDR3 contains 16 residues. The CDR3 DNA reads TGTGCCAGCAGCACGATGGGACTAGCTGGTTACAATGAGCAGTTCTTC. Translation gives CASSTMGLAGYNEQFF.

The chain employs TRBV29-1 and TRBJ2-5, with 12 nucleotides matching TRBD2. Germline V gene lookup returns CDR1 SQVTM and CDR2 ANQGSEA. Losses at the gene ends were 2 bases for V and 5 bases for J; bases not matched to a gene: 6. This CDR3 is 15 amino acids long. DNA of the CDR3: TGCAGCGTTGAATCCCCTAGCGGGAGGGCGGAGACCCAGTACTTC. It encodes CSVESPSGRAETQYF.

This clone is a singleton in its sample. The chain recombines TRBV5-1 with TRBJ1-1, with D possibly TRBD1 on 6 matching bases. The CDR3 is made up of 14 amino acids. V gave up 3 bases and J gave up 4 bases, with 13 bases separating them. The V gene's germline CDR1 is SGHRS and CDR2 YFSETQ. The CDR3, as DNA: TGCGCCAGCAGCTCACAGGGTAGAGGCACTGAAGCTTTCTTT. Protein sequence: CASSSQGRGTEAFF. The entire variable domain, with the rest obtained from reference TRBV5-1 and TRBJ1-1, is as follows: KAGVTQTPRYLIKTRGQQVTLSCSPISGHRSVSWYQQTPGQGLQFLFEYFSETQRNKGNFPGRFSGRQFSNSRSEMNVSTLELGDSALYLCASSSQGRGTEAFFGQGTRLTVV.

The gene calls are TRBV7-4 and TRBJ2-3; 11 bases are a match to TRBD2. This CDR3 is built from 18 residues. The J segment lost 2 bases and the V segment lost 7 bases, leaving 14 bases of the junction unmatched. The germline V gene has CDR1 SGHVT and CDR2 SQSDAQ. Here the CDR3 DNA reads TGTGCCAGCACCCCCGGAGGGACTAGCGGAGAGTCCACAGATACGCAGTATTTT. This sequence encodes CASTPGGTSGESTDTQYF. Together with reference TRBV7-4 and TRBJ2-3, the CDR3 gives the full variable domain: GAGVSQSPRYKVAKRGRDVALRCDSISGHVTLYWYRQTLGQGSEVLTYSQSDAQRDKSGRPSGRFSAERPERSVSTLKIQRTEQGDSAVYLCASTPGGTSGESTDTQYFGPGTRLTVL.

The genes are TRBV27 and TRBJ1-1; 8 bases line up with TRBD1. Germline V gives CDR1 MNHEY, CDR2 SMNVEV (reference sequence). J was trimmed by 4 bases and V by 2 bases; bases with no gene match: 3. The CDR3 has 14 amino acids. The CDR3 loop is CASSLGTGLTEAFF. For the CDR3, the DNA is TGTGCCAGCAGTTTAGGGACAGGCCTCACTGAAGCTTTCTTT.

The J gene is TRBJ2-2, the V gene TRBV7-9; 11 positions agree with TRBD2. Per the germline V gene, CDR1 is SEHNR and CDR2 is FQNEAQ (reference sequence). The V segment lost 5 bases and the J segment 0 bases; nucleotides outside the gene matches: 5. This CDR3 has 17 amino acids. The CDR3 region is CASSPMGLAANTGELFF. CDR3 nucleotides: TGTGCCAGCAGCCCCATGGGACTAGCGGCGAACACCGGGGAGCTGTTTTTT.

The chain couples TRBV28 to TRBJ1-3; D not resolved. V shed 6 bases and J shed 0 bases, with 12 bases lying between them. The CDR3 runs 15 residues. Per the germline V gene, CDR1 is MDHEN and CDR2 is SYDVKM. CDR3 sequence (DNA): TGTGCCAGCAGGCCGAACGGGAACTCTGGAAACACCATATATTTT. Protein sequence: CASRPNGNSGNTIYF.

V usage is TRBV30 and J usage is TRBJ1-5; tentative D call: TRBD1 (6 bases). The germline V and J ends were trimmed by 5 bases and 4 bases, with 15 bases remaining between them. CDR1 is GTSNPN, CDR2 SVGIG, per germline (reference sequence). CDR3 length equals 14 residues. CDR3 sequence reads: CAWEQGQGNQPQHF. CDR3 bases: TGTGCCTGGGAGCAGGGACAAGGAAATCAGCCCCAGCATTTT.

The chain links TRBV25-1 to TRBJ2-3, with D tentatively TRBD1 (6 bases). Germline V gene data show CDR1 as MGHDK and CDR2 as SYGVNS. This CDR3 is 14 amino acids long. V was cut by 4 bases and J by 2 bases, with 10 bases left in between. This CDR3 is CASSVDRTTDTQYF. The CDR3 coding sequence is TGTGCCAGCAGTGTTGACAGGACCACAGATACGCAGTATTTT.

This clone occurred once. This rearrangement joins TRBV6-1 to TRBJ1-1; weak D call: TRBD1 (5 bases). Trimming cost V 2 bases and J 4 bases, with 14 bases left between them. Germline CDR1 and CDR2: MNHNS and SASEGT. The CDR3 totals 15 residues. CDR3 coding DNA: TGTGCCAGCAGTGAATCTCAGGGTTTTGCCACTGAAGCTTTCTTT. This gives the protein CASSESQGFATEAFF.

V usage is TRBV15 and J usage is TRBJ2-1; 7 positions match TRBD1. CDR1 LNHNV and CDR2 YYDKDF come from the germline V gene (reference sequence). CDR3 length: 12 residues. With 4 bases clipped from V and 6 bases from J, the junction kept 0 bases outside the gene matches. CDR3 residues: CATSNRGNEQFF. CDR3 nucleotide sequence: TGTGCCACCAGCAACAGGGGCAATGAGCAGTTCTTC.

The chain recombines TRBV14 with TRBJ2-7, with TRBD1 matching 8 bases. Germline V gene lookup returns CDR1 SGHDN and CDR2 FVKESK. This CDR3 spans 15 amino acids. V lost 1 base to trimming and J lost 2 bases; unmatched junction nucleotides: 4. The CDR3 is CASSQGDRTAYEQYF. The CDR3, as DNA: TGTGCCAGCAGCCAAGGGGACAGGACAGCCTACGAGCAGTACTTC. The whole variable domain, remainder taken from reference TRBV14 and TRBJ2-7, is EAGVTQFPSHSVIEKGQTVTLRCDPISGHDNLYWYRRVMGKEIKFLLHFVKESKQDESGMPNNRFLAERTGGTYSTLKVQPAELEDSGVYFCASSQGDRTAYEQYFGPGTRLTVT.